This T cell receptor (beta chain) was obtained from a study of cytomegalovirus exposure and HLA in healthy donors (dated by TCRdb to 2016 to 2017). Background on the whole study: According to an earlier analysis of around 600 of the donors, about 179 million T cells yielded 117 million unique TCR beta sequences and about 300 Gb of sequence data. In an earlier analysis of 587 of the donors, high-throughput TCR beta sequencing was used to judge whether each TCR beta V gene segment behaved as functional or pseudogenic. Every repertoire in the discovery cohort had been generated on one and the same sequencing platform. Typing coverage varied by locus: 629-630 donors for A, B, C, DRB1 and DQB1; some 520 for DQA1; 600 to 610 for DPA1; 450 to 480 for DPB1. Genome-wide SNP genotypes for about 60% of the roughly 700 donors were used in a later genetic analysis, which treated that subset as a discovery cohort. The aim of the study was to test whether cataloging public T cell receptors could identify signatures of past pathogen exposure. The T cell repertoires of 700 or so subjects were profiled by immunosequencing and related to cytomegalovirus serostatus. A handful of DR-DQ haplotypes were handled as single units for association and clustering because linkage in the cohort was strong. Of the roughly 400 genotyped donors, roughly 80% fell in the genetic ancestry cluster associated with self-reported Caucasian donors. High-throughput TCR immunosequencing, statistical association of individual TCRs with disease status, and machine learning were combined to predict cytomegalovirus infection status. Across some 400 genotyped donors of the cohort, an average of approximately 240,000 unique TCR beta nucleotide sequences per donor were sequenced, and approximately 19% of those sequences were non-productive. Both class I and class II loci were covered by HLA typing, at four-digit resolution. Donor age, sex, ethnicity and CMV serostatus were compiled alongside the repertoire data. In the later analysis, no new phenotypic data were used to find candidate immune exposures; instead, reliance was placed on TCR beta sequences and their occurrence across donors. A separate validation cohort of 100 to 150 different subjects was used in addition to the roughly 720-subject first cohort. About 320 gigabases of sequencing data and 78 million or so unique TCR sequences were included in an early release covering roughly 600 HLA-typed donors. To study patterns of TCR occurrence, a later analysis re-analyzed previously published TCR beta repertoires from several hundred donors and added high-resolution HLA genotyping. The paper as a whole reports these results and caveats: Because counts were too low, some 17 rarely observed V segments, including chromosome 9 orphons, were left out of the earlier analysis of 587 of the donors. Correlated functional status among segregating V segments might be attributable to linkage disequilibrium, but an unknown experimental factor could not be ruled out. Most TCR sequences were seen in very few donors, while some public TCRs were found in many individuals. A later analysis reported that several top co-occurrence clusters appeared linked to parvovirus B19, influenza, CMV and Epstein-Barr virus. In a later analysis, HLA-associated TCR beta chains showed more clonal expansion and lower generation probabilities than non-associated chains that were equally common. Assigning TCR associations to individual alleles was difficult when HLA alleles, especially DR and DQ, strongly co-occurred. Some IMGT-functional V segments, including TRBV6-2 and TRBV6-3, could not be distinguished by the 87-base-pair reads and were therefore excluded. In this cohort, only TCR beta chains were sequenced, and detectable features were limited by the absence of alpha or paired-chain data. Because some donors lacked HLA typing at each locus, the association tests relied only on the typed subset. A later analysis associated 15,000 to 20,000 TCR beta sequences with specific HLA alleles at a false discovery rate of 0.05. Broadly in line with IMGT annotations, most TCR beta V segments showed up in productive rearrangements about 90% or about 30% of the time in an earlier analysis of 587 of the donors. A group of highly shared sequence variants was considered likely to be a technical artifact of the sequencing pipeline. A later analysis found that most CMV-associated TCR beta chains appeared HLA-restricted, with HLA associations seemingly driven largely by CMV exposure. In a later analysis, TCR association rates were found to vary across HLA loci, with the most associated TCRs seen for DRB1 alleles and the fewest for HLA-C alleles. The study gave a list of 150 to 200 TCR beta chains associated with cytomegalovirus. For the cohort, immune exposure information was limited to CMV serostatus. Compared with the approximately 670-donor mean, donors in an Asian-associated ancestry cluster had fewer N-insertions in productive TCRs, according to a later genetic analysis. Sequencing depth was assumed to be roughly uniform across donors in the presence/absence analyses, though that assumption may not hold. It was suggested by the authors that the approach could potentially be generalized to other disease states and immunological phenotypes. A further reported finding was that TCR beta sequences accurately predicted the HLA-A and HLA-B alleles for most subjects in the first cohort. Three of the identified cytomegalovirus-associated TCR beta chains were confirmed in vitro to be specific for cytomegalovirus antigens. In a later genetic analysis, a missense DCLRE1C variant was associated with V-gene and J-gene trimming of TCR beta chains, and the association was replicated in an independent cohort. In both the original and validation cohorts, the classifier was reported to diagnose cytomegalovirus status with high specificity and sensitivity.

Of note for this clone: Its antigen has not been determined. Base qualities are not at hand, and no much larger clone is one base apart.

The cohort consisted of 600 or so healthy bone marrow donors. Cohort members were all nominally healthy when sampled, although unrecorded immune exposures were likely present. The donor was CMV seropositive and belonged to the group of 250 to 350 seropositive cohort members. Every donor gave a peripheral blood sample, and the peripheral blood mononuclear cells from that sample were used for TCR beta sequencing. The Qiagen DNeasy Blood Extraction Kit was used to extract genomic DNA from the blood cell samples. Trimming removed 6 bases from V and 4 bases from J, leaving 18 bases between the germline ends. Based on the germline V gene (reference sequence), the CDR1 and CDR2 sequences are MNHNY and SVGAGI. The CDR3 spans 15 residues, from the cysteine through the phenylalanine. The DNA shown is the 45-base CDR3, in frame from base 1. The library was obtained by the immunoSEQ multiplex PCR assay. The multiplex PCR relied on a mix of 60 forward primers for TCR Vbeta segments and 13 reverse primers for TCR Jbeta segments. The CDR3 region of rearranged TCR beta genes was amplified from genomic DNA with a multiplex PCR assay. On the Illumina HiSeq System, the amplified TCR beta libraries were sequenced as 87-base-pair reads. The study's own analysis went as follows. A later analysis tallied roughly 80 million unique TCR beta chains across the 550 to 850 repertoires, and some 10 million of those chains were shared by two or more donors. A nearest-neighbor algorithm error-corrected the raw reads and collapsed the reads into unique sequences, merging closely related sequences to remove PCR and sequencing errors. To assign V, D and J gene segments, CDR3 sequences were aligned to IMGT reference sequences. For a sequence to be retained, at least a six-nucleotide match to both a V gene segment and a J gene segment was required. A rearrangement was called productive if the CDR3 had no stop codons and remained in frame with V and J, and every other rearrangement was called non-productive. CDR3 was defined according to IMGT convention as the region running from the second conserved V-encoded cysteine to the conserved J-encoded phenylalanine. In an earlier analysis of roughly 580 of the donors, sequences lacking an unambiguous match to a single V gene segment were excluded. An earlier analysis of roughly 590 of the donors called V segments functional above 56.7% productive rearrangements and segregating when the between-donor standard deviation exceeded 5%. A statistical classification framework was developed to diagnose cytomegalovirus status using the catalog of TCR beta chain sequences. In a later analysis, V and J genes were assigned by comparing TCR nucleotide sequences against IMGT/GENE-DB human TR gene sequences. Using the TCRdist pipeline, a later analysis assigned CDR3 sequences along with most-parsimonious VDJ recombination scenarios. In a later analysis, each TCR beta chain was defined by its CDR3 amino acid sequence together with its V-gene family, and reads without a unique V-gene family were excluded. A later analysis removed over 500 highly shared, low-generation-probability nucleotide sequences to deal with suspected cross-contamination and a sequencing artifact. A later analysis calculated a clonal expansion index for each public chain from normalized within-repertoire ranks of inferred template counts. A later analysis computed generation probabilities with a VDJ recombination model fitted to out-of-frame rearrangements, and checked the results against IGoR. In a later analysis, hypergeometric tests were used to score TCR-TCR, TCR-HLA and TCR-CMV co-occurrence, with a repertoire-size bias correction applied to TCR pairs. To estimate false discovery rates, a later analysis permuted the HLA or CMV assignments 20 times. A later analysis grouped co-occurring TCRs with DBSCAN, adding TCRdist sequence similarity when clustering within HLA-allele-positive subsets. Repertoires with fewer than 30,000 or more than 120,000 public chains were left out of co-occurrence clustering, as were about five repertoires with anomalous nucleotide sharing. TCRdb stores this immuneACCESS table with in-frame sequences only. Part of the clones is absent; in the studies checked, under half of the shortfall reflects unresolved V genes, and no reason is known for the rest. V and J calls and clone size follow that table, whereas D and trimming were derived from the DNA. The sample has around 85,000 clones on record, nearly 80% of them singletons. More than 20% of the sample comes from the top ten.

The TCR sequence derives from a woman in her fifties or sixties in good health and CMV-seropositive. The sequenced sample was PBMCs. Rearrangement joined TRBV6-6 to TRBJ1-1; a tentative D call is TRBD1 (6 bases match). The CDR3 region reads CASRGARSIFTEAFF. The nucleotide sequence reads TGTGCCAGCAGGGGGGCGCGATCGATATTCACTGAAGCTTTCTTT.